The T cell receptor beta chain under discussion was sequenced for a study of T cell responses to AZD1222 COVID-19 vaccine. Study-wide points: Increased Spike-specific TCR breadth and depth were observed after two AZD1222 doses. White British ancestry dominated among donors, who included more females, and clonal diversity was possibly underestimated. Across the whole spike, CD4 TCRs peaked at regions 160-218 and 743-854.

A remark on this clone: What it recognizes is unknown.

With V trimmed by 1 base and J by 8 bases, 2 bases remained unmatched. The germline V gene encodes CDR1 KGHSH and CDR2 LQKENI. The CDR3 contains 13 residues. The data were produced by immunoSEQ multiplex PCR, yet TCRdb's version contains in-frame clones alone and is incomplete. This table has roughly 6,100 clones, roughly 86% appearing once. The specimen was peripheral blood, collected 28 days after the second AZD1222 dose. This chain uses TRBV18 with TRBJ2-1; 7 positions agree with TRBD1. This sequence originates from an adult who received the AZD1222 COVID-19 vaccine. The CDR3 region is CASSPLQGDEQFF. The CDR3, as DNA: TGTGCCAGCTCACCACTGCAGGGGGATGAGCAGTTCTTC.